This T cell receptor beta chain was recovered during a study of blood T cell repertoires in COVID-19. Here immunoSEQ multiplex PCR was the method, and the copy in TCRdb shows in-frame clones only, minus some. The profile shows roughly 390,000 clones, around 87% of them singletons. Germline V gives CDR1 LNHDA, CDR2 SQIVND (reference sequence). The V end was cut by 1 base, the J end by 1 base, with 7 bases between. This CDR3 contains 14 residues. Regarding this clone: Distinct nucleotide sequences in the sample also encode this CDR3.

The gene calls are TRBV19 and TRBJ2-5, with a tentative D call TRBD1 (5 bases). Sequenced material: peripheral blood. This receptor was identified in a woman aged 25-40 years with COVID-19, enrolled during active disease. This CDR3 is CASSIGGSQETQYF. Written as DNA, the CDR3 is TGTGCCAGTAGTATAGGGGGCTCCCAAGAGACCCAGTACTTC.